The rows below give T cell receptor beta chains drawn from one sample of a study of a mutant IDH1 vaccine in newly diagnosed glioma. The antigens for these receptors are not known. Libraries were prepared by immunoSEQ multiplex PCR; TCRdb keeps only in-frame clonotypes and omits some of them. The data show about 36,000 clones, roughly 81% seen once. The starting material was PBMCs, obtained from a glioma patient whose treatment included an IDH1 peptide vaccine. These receptors originate from a man aged 50 to 60 with glioma. The CDR3 runs from the conserved cysteine through the conserved F or W. Each record gives: clone size, V gene, D gene, J gene, CDR3 DNA, CDR3 protein. D genes are given only for firm matches. The size field is filled for only some rows; it gives once, few, many or a size class.

NA	TRBV29-1	TRBD1	TRBJ1-1	TGCAGCGCACTCCCTGACGTGGGGACAGCCACTGAAGCTTTCTTT	CSALPDVGTATEAFF
few	TRBV19	NA	TRBJ1-2	TGTGCCAGTAGTACAACACCGTTCTATGGCTACACCTTC	CASSTTPFYGYTF
NA	TRBV5-6	NA	TRBJ2-5	TGTGCCAGCAGCTTCGGAACGGATGGTGGGACCCAGTACTTC	CASSFGTDGGTQYF
once	TRBV30	NA	TRBJ1-3	TGTGCCTGGAGTGTAACGGGCCCCCACTCTGGAAACACCATATATTTT	CAWSVTGPHSGNTIYF
NA	TRBV11-3	NA	TRBJ1-5	TGTGCCAGCAGCCCATCTTTCACGGAGCCCCAGCATTTT	CASSPSFTEPQHF
NA	TRBV6-6	NA	TRBJ2-1	TGTGCCAGCGGTCCCGAGGGCTACAATGAGCAGTTCTTC	CASGPEGYNEQFF
NA	TRBV11-2	NA	TRBJ2-3	TGTGCCAGCAGCCCTGACAGGTACACGAGGGAAGATACGCAGTATTTT	CASSPDRYTREDTQYF
NA	TRBV10-3	NA	TRBJ1-6	TGTGCCATCAGGTCGGCGGGGGACGATTCACCCCTCCACTTT	CAIRSAGDDSPLHF
few	TRBV6-1	NA	TRBJ1-5	TGTGCCAGCAGTGGGAATCAGCCCCAGCATTTT	CASSGNQPQHF
NA	TRBV6-1	NA	TRBJ2-7	TGTGCCGCTAGCAGGGACTTCTACGAGCAGTACTTC	CAASRDFYEQYF
few	TRBV18	NA	TRBJ1-1	TGTGCCAGCTCACCACCGACCATTTCCACTGAAGCTTTCTTT	CASSPPTISTEAFF
once	TRBV7-2	NA	TRBJ2-5	TGTGCCAGCAGCTTCCGAGGAAAAACCCAGTACTTC	CASSFRGKTQYF
NA	TRBV30	TRBD1	TRBJ2-6	TGTGCCTGGAGGCTTCAGGGGGCTGGGGCCAACGTCCTGACTTTC	CAWRLQGAGANVLTF
once	TRBV19	NA	TRBJ1-6	TGTGCCAGTAGTATTCCACAGGCCAGTGGAAGGTCCTATAATTCACCCCTCCACTTT	CASSIPQASGRSYNSPLHF
NA	TRBV6-5	TRBD1	TRBJ1-4	TGTGCCAGCAGGAGACAGGGGCGAGGCGAAAAACTGTTTTTT	CASRRQGRGEKLFF
once	TRBV13	TRBD2	TRBJ2-5	TGTGCCAGCAGTCTACGAGTAGCGGGGGACGAGACCCAGTACTTC	CASSLRVAGDETQYF
NA	TRBV2	TRBD2	TRBJ2-3	TGTGCCAGCAGTCGACTAGCGGGGGGCACAGATACGCAGTATTTT	CASSRLAGGTDTQYF
NA	TRBV4-1	TRBD1	TRBJ1-1	TGCGCCAGCAAAAGAGACGGGACAGCAAACACTGAAGCTTTCTTT	CASKRDGTANTEAFF
once	TRBV18	TRBD1	TRBJ1-5	TGTGCCAGCTCACCGGGACAGGGGAATGGTCAGCCCCAGCATTTT	CASSPGQGNGQPQHF
NA	TRBV7-9	TRBD2	TRBJ2-7	TGTGCCAGCAGCTTAGATGGACTAGCGGGGGGTGAGCAGTACTTC	CASSLDGLAGGEQYF
NA	TRBV7-9	TRBD2	TRBJ2-7	TGTGCCAGCAGCCTTAGCGGGAGTTACGAGCAGTACTTC	CASSLSGSYEQYF
NA	TRBV2	NA	TRBJ1-2	TGTGCCAGCACTCGACCCCGGGACGGGGGAAGATTTACCTTC	CASTRPRDGGRFTF
few	TRBV2	NA	TRBJ2-2	TGTGCCAGCACCGGGGTCAGGGACGGGGAGCTGTTTTTT	CASTGVRDGELFF
NA	TRBV7-9	NA	TRBJ1-2	TGTGCCAGCAGCATATGGGATGGCTACACCTTC	CASSIWDGYTF
NA	TRBV6-6	TRBD1	TRBJ1-4	TGTGCCAGCAGTTATGGACAGGGAGCAACTAATGAAAAACTGTTTTTT	CASSYGQGATNEKLFF
NA	TRBV9	TRBD1	TRBJ2-7	TGTGCCAGCAGCGCCAGTACGGGACAGGGGGTAGAGCAGTACTTC	CASSASTGQGVEQYF
NA	TRBV2	NA	TRBJ2-5	TGTGCCAGCAGTGAGGGGACAACAGCGCGGGAGACCCAGTACTTC	CASSEGTTARETQYF
few	TRBV18	NA	TRBJ1-5	TGTGCCAGCTCAGGGGAGGGCAATCAGCCCCAGCATTTT	CASSGEGNQPQHF
NA	TRBV7-2	NA	TRBJ1-2	TGTGCCAGCAGCGCCTCTGTCGGCTACACCTTC	CASSASVGYTF